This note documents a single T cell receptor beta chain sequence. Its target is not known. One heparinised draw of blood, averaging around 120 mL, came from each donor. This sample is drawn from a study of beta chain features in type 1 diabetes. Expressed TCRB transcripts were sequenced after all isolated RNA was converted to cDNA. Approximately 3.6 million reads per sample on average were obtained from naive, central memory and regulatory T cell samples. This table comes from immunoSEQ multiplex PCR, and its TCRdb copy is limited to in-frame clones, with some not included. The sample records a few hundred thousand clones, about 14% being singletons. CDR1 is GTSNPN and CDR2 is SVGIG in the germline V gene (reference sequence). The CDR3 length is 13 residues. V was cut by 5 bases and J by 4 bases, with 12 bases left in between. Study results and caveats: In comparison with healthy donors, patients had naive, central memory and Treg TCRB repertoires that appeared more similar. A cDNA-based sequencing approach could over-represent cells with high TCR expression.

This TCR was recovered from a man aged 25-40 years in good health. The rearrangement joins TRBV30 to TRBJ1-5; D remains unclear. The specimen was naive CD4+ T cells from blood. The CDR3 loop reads CAWGLSPNQPQHF. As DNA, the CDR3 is TGTGCCTGGGGCCTTTCGCCAAATCAGCCCCAGCATTTT.